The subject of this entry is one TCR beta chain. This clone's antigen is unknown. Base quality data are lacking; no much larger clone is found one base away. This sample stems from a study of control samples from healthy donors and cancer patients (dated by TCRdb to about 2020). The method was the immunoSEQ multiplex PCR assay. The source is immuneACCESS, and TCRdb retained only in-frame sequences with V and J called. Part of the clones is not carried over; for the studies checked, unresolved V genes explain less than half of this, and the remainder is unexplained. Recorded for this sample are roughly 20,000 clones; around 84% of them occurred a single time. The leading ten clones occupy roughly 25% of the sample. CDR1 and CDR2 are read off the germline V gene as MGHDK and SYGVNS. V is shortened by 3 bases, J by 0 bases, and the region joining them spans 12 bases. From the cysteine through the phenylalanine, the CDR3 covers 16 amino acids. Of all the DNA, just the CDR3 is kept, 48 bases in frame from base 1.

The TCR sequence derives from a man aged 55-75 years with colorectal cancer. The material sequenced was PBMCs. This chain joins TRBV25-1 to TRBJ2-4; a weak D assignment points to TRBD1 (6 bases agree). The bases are TGTGCCAGCAGTGATTCGGGACAACAAGCCAAAAACATTCAGTACTTC. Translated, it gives CASSDSGQQAKNIQYF.